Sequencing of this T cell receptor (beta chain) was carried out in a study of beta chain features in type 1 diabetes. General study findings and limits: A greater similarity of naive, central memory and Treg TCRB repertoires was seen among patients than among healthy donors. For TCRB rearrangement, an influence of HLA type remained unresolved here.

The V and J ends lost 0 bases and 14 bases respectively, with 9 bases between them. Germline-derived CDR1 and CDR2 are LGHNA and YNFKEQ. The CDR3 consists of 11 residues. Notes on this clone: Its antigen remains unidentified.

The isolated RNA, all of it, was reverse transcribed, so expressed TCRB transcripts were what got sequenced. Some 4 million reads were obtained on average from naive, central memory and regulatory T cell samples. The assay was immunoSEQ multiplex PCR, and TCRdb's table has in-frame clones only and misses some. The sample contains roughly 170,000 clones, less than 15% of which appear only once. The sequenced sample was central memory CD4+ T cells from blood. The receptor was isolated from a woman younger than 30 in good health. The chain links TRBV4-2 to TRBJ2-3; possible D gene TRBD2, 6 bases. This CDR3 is CASSQELATYF. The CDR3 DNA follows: TGTGCCAGCAGCCAAGAGCTAGCGACGTATTTT.